This section outlines one T cell receptor beta chain sequence together with its context. The data stem from a study of radiation and T cells in renal cell carcinoma. Time point noted: blood 4 weeks post-SBRT, at nephrectomy. Treatment noted: 15 Gy SBRT to primary tumor, nephrectomy 4 weeks later. Serial blood draws occurred at baseline and 2 and 4 weeks post-SBRT. The patient's renal cell carcinoma had clear cell pathology. This table comes from immunoSEQ multiplex PCR, and its TCRdb copy is limited to in-frame clones, with some not included. The table shows roughly 86,000 clones, with approximately 86% occurring only once. With V trimmed by 6 bases and J by 3 bases, 2 bases remained unmatched. Germline assignment: CDR1 MNHEY and CDR2 SMNVEV (reference sequence). CDR3 length: 13 residues.

The rearrangement uses TRBV27 and TRBJ1-3; the match to TRBD1 covers 7 bases. Specimen: blood, collected from a patient whose treatment included radiotherapy and nephrectomy. The clonotype was recovered from a man aged 45-65 years with renal cell carcinoma. The CDR3 loop reads CASSRQGGNTIYF. As DNA, the CDR3 is TGTGCCAGCAGCCGACAGGGTGGAAACACCATATATTTT.